The table lists the clone carrying this T cell receptor (beta chain) with a few counts. These data are taken from a study of identical twins. The CDR3 runs to 16 residues. V gave up 5 bases and J gave up 3 bases; unmatched junction bases: 10. TCRdb called the 5' RACE reads again in MiXCR, with one record for every CDR3 protein. In the table there are around 690,000 distinct CDR3 sequences, approximately 22% of which are singletons. This sample also appeared in a second study, on T cells expressing NK-cell markers.

The V gene is TRBV12-3 or TRBV12-4, the J gene TRBJ2-7, with TRBD2 matching 10 bases. The source of this sequence is a woman younger than 35 in good health. Input material: PBMCs. CDR3 sequence (DNA): TGTGCCAGCAGTACCTATGGGACTAGCGCTTTCTACGAGCAGTACTTC. Amino acid sequence: CASSTYGTSAFYEQYF.